This TCR beta chain was obtained from a study of tissue T cells after allogeneic stem cell transplantation. Only in-frame clones appear in the TCRdb table, and some are missing; sequencing was by immunoSEQ multiplex PCR. The sample has more than 2,500 clones; almost 50% are singletons. Specified time point: mouse harvest day 14 after allogeneic transplant. The graft held 10^6 splenic CD5+ T cells and 10^7 T-cell-depleted bone marrow cells. This CDR3 comprises 14 residues. The V end was cut by 0 bases, the J end by 1 base, with 6 bases between. The germline CDR1 and CDR2 sequences are KGHPV and FQNQEV (reference sequence). Details on this clone: What it binds is not known. Genes and germline come from the mouse. The CDR3 end falls 1 residue outside the read, so it is completed with the germline J gene.

Study-wide results and limits: Motif-based clustering found tissue-specific repertoire signatures shared across patients, though few clones were shared.

This clonotype was obtained from a female BALB/c mouse given C57BL/6 T cells with graft-versus-host disease after an allogeneic hematopoietic cell transplant. Sequenced material: lymph node tissue. The chain combines TRBV26 with TRBJ1-2; D remains ambiguous. CDR3 amino acids: CASSLSPENSDYTF. The DNA read from the CDR3 is TGTGCCAGCAGTCTGTCGCCAGAAAACTCCGACTACACC.